The 21 T cell receptor beta chains listed next were all sequenced from one sample in a study of cytomegalovirus exposure and HLA in healthy donors. Researchers ran the PCR with 60 Vbeta and 13 Jbeta primers. TCRdb's copy holds only in-frame clones and misses some; the assay was immunoSEQ multiplex PCR. Of 200,000 to 250,000 clones listed, around 85% are singletons. Sequencing was done on a sample of PBMCs. The source of these receptors is a girl aged 2 to 9 in good health and CMV-seronegative.

The chain uses TRBV5-1 and TRBJ2-5, with 7 bases lining up with TRBD2. With 4 bases clipped from V and 0 bases from J, the junction kept 3 bases outside the gene matches. Germline assignment: CDR1 SGHRS and CDR2 YFSETQ. CDR3 length: 14 amino acids. CDR3 loop: CASSTGTNQETQYF. CDR3 bases: TGCGCCAGCAGCACCGGGACTAACCAAGAGACCCAGTACTTC.

J is TRBJ2-7 and V is TRBV30, with 7 bases that match TRBD1. The germline V gene encodes CDR1 GTSNPN and CDR2 SVGIG (reference sequence). This CDR3 has 12 residues. J gave up 3 bases and V 2 bases, and 1 base lay outside the gene matches. CDR3 residues: CAWSRDSYEQYF. In nucleotides, the CDR3 is TGTGCCTGGAGTCGGGACAGCTACGAGCAGTACTTC.

A few counts support this clone. The chain couples TRBV6-5 to TRBJ1-1; D remains ambiguous. CDR1 is MNHEY, CDR2 SVGAGI, per germline. V was pared by 5 bases and J by 9 bases, with 10 bases between. The CDR3 covers 11 residues. The CDR3, as DNA: TGTGCCAGCAGTAGTACACGCAAAGCTTTCTTT. Its protein is CASSSTRKAFF.

The rearrangement links TRBV6-1 to TRBJ2-7, with TRBD2 matching over 14 bases. V was clipped by 3 bases and J by 4 bases; unmatched bases: 5. Germline V gene sequence: CDR1 MNHNS, CDR2 SASEGT. The CDR3 is made up of 16 amino acids. DNA of the CDR3: TGTGCCAGCAGTGATATCCGGACTAGCGGGAGGTACGAGCAGTACTTC. Translating gives CASSDIRTSGRYEQYF.

The rearrangement joins TRBV9 to TRBJ2-1; 9 nucleotides agree with TRBD2. Per the germline V gene, CDR1 is SGDLS and CDR2 is YYNGEE. This CDR3 spans 15 amino acids. Losses at the gene ends were 3 bases for V and 4 bases for J; bases not matched to a gene: 5. The DNA for the CDR3 is TGTGCCAGCAGCGCACCGGGACTAGCATACAATGAGCAGTTCTTC. Translating gives CASSAPGLAYNEQFF.

On this clone itself: The sample has other DNA sequences that encode this CDR3 too. This rearrangement joins TRBV11-2 to TRBJ2-5; the D gene is possibly TRBD2 (6 bases). Trimming cost V 5 bases and J 2 bases, with 9 bases left between them. This CDR3 spans 13 amino acids. Per the germline V gene, CDR1 is SGHAT and CDR2 is FQNNGV. For the CDR3, the DNA is TGTGCCAGCAGCCCTGGGACTCAAGAGACCCAGTACTTC. This translates into CASSPGTQETQYF.

As for this clone: Other DNA variants within this sample encode the same CDR3. The chain uses TRBV5-1 and TRBJ2-3; 8 bases fit TRBD2. Looked up from germline, CDR1 is SGHRS and CDR2 is YFSETQ. Germline trimming cut 4 bases from V and 1 base from J; bases unmatched to any gene: 2. The CDR3 is 14 amino acids. DNA of the CDR3: TGCGCCAGCAGCCCCGGGGGGGGCACAGATACGCAGTATTTT. Translated, it gives CASSPGGGTDTQYF. The full variable domain, completed using reference TRBV5-1 and TRBJ2-3, is KAGVTQTPRYLIKTRGQQVTLSCSPISGHRSVSWYQQTPGQGLQFLFEYFSETQRNKGNFPGRFSGRQFSNSRSEMNVSTLELGDSALYLCASSPGGGTDTQYFGPGTRLTVL.

The chain employs TRBV4-2 and TRBJ2-7; tentatively, D is TRBD2 (7 bases). The CDR3 spans 15 residues. Trimming stripped 4 bases from V and 3 bases from J, with 16 bases between. Germline CDR1 LGHNA, CDR2 YNFKEQ. CDR3 in amino acids: CASSPGGGRFYEQYF. The CDR3 DNA reads TGTGCCAGCAGCCCTGGCGGGGGCAGGTTCTACGAGCAGTACTTC.

This chain connects TRBV19 to TRBJ1-4; TRBD1 is a possible D gene (5 bases). Germline V gene data show CDR1 as LNHDA and CDR2 as SQIVND (reference sequence). V lost 3 bases and J lost 8, with 16 bases in between. CDR3 length equals 15 residues. The CDR3 DNA is TGTGCCAGTAGTATTGAGGCAGGGCCATGGGAAAAACTGTTTTTT. This translates into CASSIEAGPWEKLFF.

This chain joins TRBV6-5 and TRBJ1-5; D is perhaps TRBD1 (5 bases). Germline V lookup: CDR1 MNHEY, CDR2 SVGAGI. The CDR3 is made up of 12 amino acids. V was clipped by 8 bases and J by 4 bases, with 9 bases between them. CDR3 in amino acids: CASGQGNQPQHF. The CDR3 DNA reads TGTGCCAGCGGGCAGGGAAATCAGCCCCAGCATTTT.

This chain connects TRBV7-9 to TRBJ1-6; D uncertain. Germline CDR1 reads SEHNR; CDR2 reads FQNEAQ (reference sequence). The V gene lost 1 base and the J gene lost 13 bases, with 14 bases spanning the gap. The CDR3 length is 14 residues. CDR3 region: CASSLEADQAPLHF. Here the CDR3 DNA reads TGTGCCAGCAGCTTAGAAGCCGACCAGGCGCCCCTCCACTTT. The complete variable domain, with remaining parts taken from reference TRBV7-9 and TRBJ1-6, reads DTGVSQNPRHKITKRGQNVTFRCDPISEHNRLYWYRQTLGQGPEFLTYFQNEAQLEKSRLLSDRFSAERPKGSFSTLEIQRTEQGDSAMYLCASSLEADQAPLHFGNGTRLTVT.

The chain joins TRBV21-1 to TRBJ2-1; whether TRBD2, the table's D call, matches the DNA was not checked. TRBV21-1 has pseudogene status. This CDR3 contains 15 residues. CDR3 DNA: TGTGCCAGCACCGAGACGGCCGAGGAGTCAAATGAGCAGTTCTTC. It specifies CASTETAEESNEQFF.

The rearrangement joins TRBV30 to TRBJ1-2; 9 nucleotides agree with TRBD1. This CDR3 has 13 residues. The germline V gene encodes CDR1 GTSNPN and CDR2 SVGIG (reference sequence). J was trimmed by 4 bases and V by 1 base; bases with no gene match: 1. This CDR3 reads CAWSGQGGYGYTF. CDR3 nucleotides: TGTGCCTGGAGTGGACAGGGGGGCTATGGCTACACCTTC. The full variable domain, rest sourced from reference TRBV30 and TRBJ1-2, is SQTIHQWPATLVQPVGSPLSLECTVEGTSNPNLYWYRQAAGRGLQLLFYSVGIGQISSEVPQNLSASRPQDRQFILSSKKLLLSDSGFYLCAWSGQGGYGYTFGSGTRLTVV.

This clone showed up just a few times. In the same sample, other DNA sequences code for this CDR3. The V gene is TRBV6-5, the J gene TRBJ1-1; maybe TRBD1 (5 bases). CDR1 is MNHEY, CDR2 SVGAGI, per germline. Trimming shortened V by 6 bases and J by 4 bases, and 12 bases separated the two germline ends. The CDR3 is 13 amino acids. CDR3 sequence (DNA): TGTGCCAGCAGCCAAGGGGTGGGCACTGAAGCTTTCTTT. It yields the protein CASSQGVGTEAFF.

This clone was seen once. The identical CDR3 is also encoded by other nucleotide sequences in the sample. This chain connects TRBV5-6 to TRBJ2-5; 7 nucleotides agree with TRBD1. This CDR3 is built from 13 residues. With V trimmed by 2 bases and J by 5 bases, 3 bases remained unmatched. The germline V gene has CDR1 SGHDT and CDR2 YYEEEE. The CDR3 protein is CASSLRGQETQYF. Here the CDR3 DNA reads TGTGCCAGCAGCTTAAGGGGGCAGGAGACCCAGTACTTC.

The V and J genes are TRBV27 and TRBJ2-2; 8 bases fit TRBD2. The CDR3 is 14 amino acids. From germline, CDR1 is MNHEY and CDR2 SMNVEV (reference sequence). V shed 5 bases and J 5 bases; nucleotides not matched to a gene: 4. The CDR3 is CASSARGGTGELFF. Written as DNA, the CDR3 is TGTGCCAGCAGTGCACGGGGGGGGACCGGGGAGCTGTTTTTT.

This chain uses TRBV5-8 with TRBJ1-5; no reliable D call. This CDR3 region has 15 residues. The germline V and J ends were trimmed by 5 bases and 4 bases, with 16 bases remaining between them. CDR1 and CDR2 (germline): SGHTS, YDEGEE. This CDR3 reads CASRLSPSNNQPQHF. The CDR3 DNA follows: TGTGCCAGCAGACTAAGCCCCAGCAATAATCAGCCCCAGCATTTT.

Turning to this clone: Within the sample, other DNA sequences also encode this same CDR3. The chain recombines TRBV7-9 with TRBJ2-5, with 10 positions matching TRBD1. V shed 0 bases, J shed 5 bases, and the junction held 3 bases outside the gene matches. Germline CDR1 is SEHNR and CDR2 is FQNEAQ (reference sequence). The CDR3 loop spans 15 amino acids. The CDR3 sequence: CASSLAGTGVETQYF. The CDR3 nucleotides read TGTGCCAGCAGCTTAGCTGGGACAGGGGTCGAGACCCAGTACTTC.

V usage is TRBV7-2 and J usage is TRBJ2-2; maybe TRBD1 (6 bases). V lost 7 bases, J lost 3 bases, and 15 bases lay in between. From germline, CDR1 is SGHTA and CDR2 FQGNSA. This CDR3 is 15 amino acids long. This CDR3 is CASTARDTYTGELFF. DNA for the CDR3: TGTGCCAGCACAGCTCGGGACACCTACACCGGGGAGCTGTTTTTT.

This chain joins TRBV11-1 and TRBJ2-1, with 9 bases matching TRBD1. The CDR3 runs to 16 residues. V trimming: 1 base; J trimming: 8 bases; junction bases outside the gene matches: 9. Per germline, CDR1 SGHAT and CDR2 FQDESV (reference sequence). CDR3 protein: CASSLGWGTGSDEQFF. CDR3 in DNA: TGTGCCAGCAGCTTAGGGTGGGGGACAGGGTCCGATGAGCAGTTCTTC.

V is TRBV5-6 and J is TRBJ2-1; a possible D gene is TRBD2 (6 bases). Germline V CDR1 and CDR2: SGHDT, YYEEEE. V gave up 2 bases and J gave up 8 bases, with 14 bases separating them. CDR3 size: 14 residues. The CDR3 protein is CASSFTGELYEQFF. CDR3 bases: TGTGCCAGCAGCTTTACGGGAGAGTTGTATGAGCAGTTCTTC.